This T cell receptor (beta chain) was observed in a study of CD8+ T cells in alopecia areata. Study summary: Those treated were given oral tofacitinib at 5 to 10 mg twice daily.

Treatment defined: oral pan-JAK inhibitor, 5-10 mg twice daily. Alopecia areata patients had lesional scalp punch biopsies and peripheral blood taken from them. cDNA reverse transcribed from extracted RNA served as the sequencing template. TCRdb keeps only in-frame clones here, not all; method: immunoSEQ multiplex PCR. The sample holds over 150,000 clones, 58% seen once. This clone was picked up one time. This CDR3 has 16 amino acids. Germline CDR1 and CDR2: MNHEY and SVGAGI. V was trimmed by 3 bases and J by 5 bases, leaving 19 bases between them. The gene calls are TRBV6-5 and TRBJ2-5, with a tentative D call TRBD1 (6 bases). Sample: CD8+ T cells sorted from blood, taken at week 24, from a patient treated with tofacitinib. The sequence came from a human donor with alopecia areata. CDR3 coding DNA: TGTGCCAGCAGTTATGTTCCCCAGGGGAGAGGGGAGACCCAGTACTTC. Translation: CASSYVPQGRGETQYF.